Sequencing of this T cell receptor beta chain was carried out in a study of persistence of HIV-infected CD4 T cells. Comments on this clone: What it binds is unknown.

CDR1 is MGHRA, CDR2 YSYEKL, per germline. V gave up 0 bases and J gave up 9 bases, with 17 bases separating them. The CDR3 length is 15 residues. The immunoSEQ assay was version 4, run in survey mode. Clones were read by immunoSEQ multiplex PCR, and TCRdb kept only the in-frame ones, dropping some. The data contain roughly 35,000 clones, around four fifths of them seen just once; the ten biggest clones take up roughly 0.99%. Cells were stimulated with overlapping HIV-1 Gag 15-mer peptides. CD40L/CD69 double-negative CD45RO-high memory CD4+ T cells were collected. Undetectable plasma HIV-1 RNA below 50 copies/mL lasted at least 4 years.

The receptor was isolated from an adult with HIV. The donor label of this sample is uncertain. V is TRBV4-1 and J is TRBJ1-2; possibly TRBD1 for D (6 bases). Sample: cultured CD4+ T cells from PBMCs, taken from a patient who received antiretroviral therapy. CDR3 DNA sequence: TGCGCCAGCAGCCAAGATTGGGGGCGTCCCCAAAGCTACACCTTC. Its translation: CASSQDWGRPQSYTF.